This TCR beta chain is from a study of blood T cell repertoires in COVID-19 (dated by TCRdb to 2018 to 2020). A note on the overall study: Samples covering the acute and convalescent phases of COVID-19 were provided by collaborators in the United States, Italy and Spain. The material from the prospective study consisted of cDNA or gDNA derived from T cells, B-cell-depleted T cells, or PBMCs. Deeply sampled blood TCRbeta repertoires from subjects exposed to, actively infected with, or recovered from COVID-19 were included in the dataset. The repertoires were released in a freely available public database meant as a resource for research on the immune response to SARS-CoV-2. The samples were drawn from the first 160 participants of the ongoing ImmuneRACE study and from over 950 subjects provided by 6 global collaborators. The sample metadata nearly always contained a de-identified subject ID, COVID-19 status, age in years and sex. Where available, HLA class I and class II types were taken from metadata supplied by the sample provider and were not determined by assay-based typing. What the research found in general, with its limitations: How much clinical and demographic metadata was included differed by source and by participant, and the metadata was provided uncurated.

The collaborating institutions used their own protocols to collect whole blood in K2EDTA tubes. Collaborator samples were shipped for TCRbeta analysis as frozen whole blood, isolated PBMCs, or DNA extracted from either sample type. About this clone itself: Its antigen is still unknown. No much larger clone exists at a distance of one base, and base qualities are not known.

The immunoSEQ Assay, a bias-controlled multiplex PCR, was used to amplify TCRbeta CDR3 regions from genomic DNA. Concerning the study's data processing: Within the assay, amplification of reference gene primers was used to estimate how many nucleated cells each sample contained. Sequence reads were collapsed and filtered to measure the absolute abundance of every unique TCRbeta CDR3 rearrangement. For each sample, productive Simpson clonality was calculated by taking the square root of Simpson's diversity index across productive rearrangements. Entries here come from immuneACCESS through TCRdb and include only in-frame sequences with V and J called. Some clones fail to appear in such tables; in the studies checked, an unresolved V gene covers under half of the shortfall, and the cause of the remainder is unknown. The DNA was the basis for D and trimming; V, J and clone size are from that table. The sample contains approximately 110,000 clones, roughly 84% of them found a single time. Roughly 1.4% of the sample comes from the top ten.

CDR1 SGHAT and CDR2 FQDESV are derived from the germline V gene (reference sequence). Measured from the cysteine to the phenylalanine, the CDR3 is 15 residues long. The sequence is cut down to CDR3 DNA, 45 bases in frame from base 1. The germline V end is reduced by 8 bases and the J end by 1 base; junction bases left unmatched: 6. The sequenced sample consisted of peripheral blood. The chain uses TRBV11-1 and TRBJ2-5; TRBD1 fits 11 bases in the junction. The sequence was obtained from a man aged 40-50 years with acute or convalescent COVID-19. The CDR3 corresponds to CASAIGQGAQETQYF. The DNA sequence is TGTGCCAGCGCGATCGGACAGGGGGCCCAAGAGACCCAGTACTTC.